This T cell receptor beta chain was recorded in a study of T-cell reconstitution after alpha-beta-depleted transplantation in children. As it was prepared, the TCRbeta library received unique molecular identifiers. TCRdb analysed the PCR reads with MiXCR anew, one entry per CDR3 protein. This table has 120,000 or so distinct CDR3 sequences, around a tenth appearing once. The CDR3 loop spans 14 amino acids. Germline V lookup: CDR1 SGHRS, CDR2 YFSETQ. V lost 4 bases to trimming and J lost 5 bases; unmatched junction nucleotides: 7. This clonotype appeared once. This may come from a read error, since a much larger clone is one base off.

Sample: PBMCs from the stem cell graft donor, taken from the stem cell graft. The chain is built from TRBV5-1 and TRBJ2-5; TRBD1 matches at 8 bases. The source of this sequence is a human donor who donated a stem cell graft to a child with acute lymphoblastic leukemia. The CDR3 spells CASSRDRPWETQYF. Written as DNA, the CDR3 is TGCGCCAGCAGCCGGGACAGGCCCTGGGAGACCCAGTACTTC.